The clone carrying this TCR beta chain was counted a few times. The record originates from a study of OX40 agonist ivuxolimab in advanced cancers. The protocol was immunoSEQ multiplex PCR, while the TCRdb copy is restricted to in-frame clones and leaves out a portion. The data contain roughly 100,000 clones, more than 80% of them seen just once; the ten biggest clones take up roughly 6%. The J segment lost 3 bases and the V segment lost 5 bases, leaving 7 bases of the junction unmatched. Per the germline V gene, CDR1 is SNHLY and CDR2 is FYNNEI. The CDR3 has 15 residues. The V gene is TRBV2, the J gene TRBJ1-5; TRBD1 matches 7 bases. This sequence originates from an adult with an advanced solid tumor such as melanoma, head and neck, liver or kidney cancer. The source material was CD4+ or CD8+ T cells sorted from blood, sampled in a trial of the OX40 agonist ivuxolimab. For the CDR3, the DNA is TGTGCCAGCAGTAAACAACAGGGGAACAATCAGCCCCAGCATTTT. Protein product: CASSKQQGNNQPQHF. Using reference TRBV2 and TRBJ1-5 for the parts outside the CDR3, the full variable domain is EPEVTQTPSHQVTQMGQEVILRCVPISNHLYFYWYRQILGQKVEFLVSFYNNEISEKSEIFDDQFSVERPDGSNFTLKIRSTKLEDSAMYFCASSKQQGNNQPQHFGDGTRLSIL.